This entry lists 27 T cell receptor beta chains sequenced from one sample in a study of T-cell reconstitution after alpha-beta-depleted transplantation in children. Library preparation (for TCRbeta) was performed with unique molecular identifiers. MiXCR was run by TCRdb on the PCR reads, yielding one entry per CDR3 protein. The repertoire includes over 400,000 distinct CDR3 sequences, approximately 13% of them detected once, and 5% to 6% sits in the top ten. This specimen was PBMCs from the stem cell graft donor, taken from the stem cell graft. All receptors come from a human donor who donated a stem cell graft to a child with combined immunodeficiency.

The sample holds a few counts of this clonotype. The V and J genes are TRBV12-3 or TRBV12-4 and TRBJ1-5; maybe TRBD1 (5 bases). This CDR3 contains 14 residues. Trimming pared 3 bases from V and 4 bases from J, leaving 10 bases between. This chain's CDR3 is CASSLGPVNQPQHF. The CDR3 bases are TGTGCCAGCAGTTTGGGGCCGGTGAATCAGCCCCAGCATTTT.

The table lists this clonotype with a few counts. V is TRBV5-1 and J is TRBJ2-2; D is ambiguous. Germline assignment: CDR1 SGHRS and CDR2 YFSETQ. This CDR3 has 14 residues. V dropped 3 bases and J dropped 4 bases, with 10 bases sitting between them. The CDR3 DNA reads as TGCGCCAGCAGCTATGGGTCGGTCACCGGGGAGCTGTTTTTT. Encoded protein: CASSYGSVTGELFF.

In this sample, this clonotype turned up many times. The chain has TRBV27 and TRBJ1-1; D is uncertain. CDR3 length: 14 residues. Trimming cost V 4 bases and J 4 bases, with 13 bases left between them. Germline CDR1 reads MNHEY; CDR2 reads SMNVEV (reference sequence). The CDR3 DNA is TGTGCCAGCAGTTCCCACAGAGCAAGCACTGAAGCTTTCTTT. It codes for CASSSHRASTEAFF.

This chain joins TRBV9 and TRBJ2-1; no reliable D call. CDR3 length: 14 residues. The V and J ends lost 3 bases and 4 bases respectively, with 11 bases between them. Germline-derived CDR1 and CDR2 are SGDLS and YYNGEE. CDR3 DNA sequence: TGTGCCAGCAGCGGACCGGACGGGTACAATGAGCAGTTCTTC. Protein: CASSGPDGYNEQFF.

This chain links TRBV12-3 or TRBV12-4 with TRBJ2-1; 10 bases are shared with TRBD2. V trimming: 5 bases; J trimming: 6 bases; junction bases outside the gene matches: 10. The CDR3 runs 16 residues. The CDR3 sequence: CASSPPEREGLNEQFF. The DNA of the CDR3 is TGTGCCAGCAGTCCCCCTGAGCGGGAGGGCCTCAATGAGCAGTTCTTC.

Many counts were recorded for this clonotype. The V gene is TRBV29-1, the J gene TRBJ2-1; D is ambiguous. This CDR3 is 14 amino acids long. CDR1 is SQVTM, CDR2 ANQGSEA, per germline. The V and J ends lost 6 bases and 7 bases respectively, with 19 bases between them. The CDR3 region has the DNA TGCAGCGTGGTACCGGAGCAATATCGGAATGAGCAGTTCTTC. Translation gives CSVVPEQYRNEQFF.

This clonotype was picked up many times. This chain joins TRBV30 and TRBJ1-1; D not certain. The germline V gene encodes CDR1 GTSNPN and CDR2 SVGIG (reference sequence). This CDR3 comprises 13 residues. Trimming stripped 0 bases from V and 1 base from J, with 6 bases between. The chain's CDR3 is CAWSVGSNTEAFF. The CDR3 coding sequence is TGTGCCTGGAGTGTCGGGTCGAACACTGAAGCTTTCTTT. The full variable domain, its missing parts supplied by reference TRBV30 and TRBJ1-1, is SQTIHQWPATLVQPVGSPLSLECTVEGTSNPNLYWYRQAAGRGLQLLFYSVGIGQISSEVPQNLSASRPQDRQFILSSKKLLLSDSGFYLCAWSVGSNTEAFFGQGTRLTVV.

This clonotype has more than one count but fewer than ten. J is TRBJ1-3 and V is TRBV16; no definite D call. This CDR3 has 16 amino acids. Trimming cost V 7 bases and J 0 bases, with 16 bases left between them. The germline gives CDR1 KGHSY, CDR2 FQNENV. DNA of the CDR3: TGTGCCAGCAACTCCCAACCGAAAAGCTCTGGAAACACCATATATTTT. Translated, it gives CASNSQPKSSGNTIYF.

The table lists this clonotype with a few counts. The V gene is TRBV18, the J gene TRBJ2-3; no definite D call. Germline CDR1 and CDR2: KGHSH and LQKENI. V lost 3 bases, J lost 9 bases, and 10 bases lay in between. This CDR3 has 12 amino acids. CDR3 DNA: TGTGCCAGCTCACCCGGAGCTTTGACGCAGTATTTT. It yields the protein CASSPGALTQYF.

This sequence joins TRBV7-9 and TRBJ1-4; 8 nucleotides agree with TRBD1. This CDR3 contains 14 residues. CDR1 is SEHNR and CDR2 is FQNEAQ in the germline V gene (reference sequence). The J segment lost 10 bases and the V segment lost 4 bases, leaving 8 bases of the junction unmatched. CDR3 nucleotides: TGTGCCAGCAGCTGGGGACAGGAACCTGGAAAACTGTTTTTT. Encoded protein: CASSWGQEPGKLFF.

This clonotype was seen at least ten times. This chain joins TRBV4-3 and TRBJ2-5, with 8 bases identical to TRBD2. V dropped 0 bases and J dropped 7; count of bases not matched to a gene: 10. This CDR3 is 16 amino acids long. CDR1 and CDR2 from the germline V gene are LGHNA and YSLEER. The CDR3: CASSQDRTGGLGTQYF. The CDR3 coding sequence is TGCGCCAGCAGCCAAGATCGTACGGGAGGGCTCGGGACCCAGTACTTC.

The gene calls are TRBV21-1 and TRBJ2-7. TRBV21-1 is noted as a pseudogene. CDR3 length: 15 amino acids. DNA for the CDR3: TGTGCCAGCACCATTGGAGAATGGAGCTCCTACGAGCAGTACTTC. The encoded protein is CASTIGEWSSYEQYF.

There are many counts of this clonotype. CDR3 loop: CSGTRGPATEAFF. The DNA for the CDR3 is TGCAGCGGAACCAGGGGTCCGGCCACTGAAGCTTTCTTT. This sequence joins TRBV29-1 and TRBJ1-1, with D perhaps TRBD1 (6 bases). The germline gives CDR1 SQVTM, CDR2 ANQGSEA. The ends were cut back, 7 bases at V and 4 bases at J, with 16 bases in the middle. CDR3 length equals 13 residues.

V usage is TRBV6-2 or TRBV6-3 and J usage is TRBJ2-2; 7 bases are a match to TRBD1. Losses at the gene ends were 9 bases for V and 3 bases for J; bases not matched to a gene: 7. Germline V gives CDR1 MNHEY, CDR2 SVGEGT. The CDR3 contains 14 residues. CDR3 protein: CASQQGTDTGELFF. Here the CDR3 DNA reads TGTGCCAGTCAACAGGGGACGGACACCGGGGAGCTGTTTTTT.

The chain uses TRBV5-4 and TRBJ2-1, with 9 nucleotides matching TRBD1. The V segment lost 4 bases and the J segment 3 bases; nucleotides outside the gene matches: 5. This CDR3 is built from 15 residues. CDR1 is SGHNT, CDR2 YYREEE, per germline (reference sequence). This chain's CDR3 is CASSARQGGYNEQFF. CDR3 nucleotides: TGTGCCAGCAGCGCACGACAGGGGGGCTACAATGAGCAGTTCTTC.

This clonotype was counted between two and nine times. The genes are TRBV7-8 and TRBJ2-1; D gene uncertain. Between the trimmed V and J ends, which lost 0 bases and 6 bases, there was a span of 6 bases. The CDR3 extends over 13 amino acids. Germline V CDR1 and CDR2: SGHVS, FQNEAQ. The CDR3 sequence: CASSLAPSNEQFF. The CDR3 nucleotides read TGTGCCAGCAGCTTAGCGCCCAGCAATGAGCAGTTCTTC.

This clonotype has more than one count but fewer than ten. The V gene is TRBV11-3, the J gene TRBJ2-7, with a possible D match to TRBD1 (7 bases). Trimming shortened V by 5 bases and J by 5 bases, and 25 bases separated the two germline ends. Germline V gene lookup returns CDR1 SGHNT and CDR2 YENEEA. CDR3 length: 17 residues. The CDR3 spells CASSLSRSTGRNHEQYF. Written as DNA, the CDR3 is TGTGCCAGCAGCCTAAGCCGATCGACAGGGAGGAACCACGAGCAGTACTTC.

The chain has TRBV24-1 and TRBJ2-5, with D perhaps TRBD1 or TRBD2 (5 bases each). Deletions cut 4 bases from V and 2 bases from J, with 10 bases between. This CDR3 is 14 amino acids long. Germline CDR1 and CDR2: KGHDR and SFDVKD. This chain's CDR3 is CATSDQGAQETQYF. CDR3 coding DNA: TGTGCCACCAGTGACCAGGGAGCTCAAGAGACCCAGTACTTC.

The sample holds a few counts of this clonotype. This chain uses TRBV27 with TRBJ2-7, with D perhaps matching TRBD1 (6 bases). Between the trimmed V and J ends, which lost 5 bases and 5 bases, there was a span of 10 bases. Germline loops: CDR1 MNHEY, CDR2 SMNVEV (reference sequence). The CDR3 is 12 residues long. CDR3 coding DNA: TGTGCCAGCAGTCAGGACAGACACGAGCAGTACTTC. The encoded protein is CASSQDRHEQYF.

The chain couples TRBV30 to TRBJ2-6; no clear D gene. Per germline, CDR1 GTSNPN and CDR2 SVGIG (reference sequence). Trimming took 5 bases from V and 0 from J, leaving 8 bases between them. The CDR3 contains 14 residues. This chain's CDR3 is CAWALNSGANVLTF. The CDR3 bases are TGTGCCTGGGCCCTTAACTCTGGGGCCAACGTCCTGACTTTC.

This chain joins TRBV19 and TRBJ2-7; 7 positions agree with TRBD2. The CDR3 contains 14 residues. Trimming took 5 bases from V and 4 from J; bases not matched to a gene: 8. Per the germline V gene, CDR1 is LNHDA and CDR2 is SQIVND (reference sequence). In DNA form, the CDR3 reads TGTGCCAGTAGTTTGCGGGAGAACTATTACGAGCAGTACTTC. Its translation: CASSLRENYYEQYF.

The table lists this clonotype with a few counts. This chain joins TRBV4-3 and TRBJ1-1; 7 nucleotides align to TRBD1. V was pared by 4 bases and J by 2 bases, with 13 bases of the junction left unmatched. The germline gives CDR1 LGHNA, CDR2 YSLEER. CDR3 length: 17 amino acids. In nucleotides, the CDR3 is TGCGCCAGCAGCCTCAGACAGGGCCAGGCAATCAACACTGAAGCTTTCTTT. Translating it yields CASSLRQGQAINTEAFF.

This clonotype was seen more than once but under ten times. The J gene is TRBJ2-5, the V gene TRBV19; D possibly corresponds to TRBD2 (5 bases). Germline lookup yields CDR1 LNHDA and CDR2 SQIVND (reference sequence). The CDR3 has 15 amino acids. V dropped 2 bases and J dropped 5 bases, with 15 bases sitting between them. The CDR3 nucleotides are TGTGCCAGTAGTATAAATTTCGGGGAAAGGGAGACCCAGTACTTC. It encodes CASSINFGERETQYF.

The chain carries TRBV20-1 and TRBJ2-3, with 8 bases lining up with TRBD2. The germline V gene encodes CDR1 DFQATT and CDR2 SNEGSKA (reference sequence). V was pared by 7 bases and J by 6 bases, with 12 bases of the junction left unmatched. The CDR3 runs to 14 residues. The CDR3, as DNA: TGCAGTGTTACTAGCGGTTTAAGAGAGGATACGCAGTATTTT. Its protein product is CSVTSGLREDTQYF.

The V call is TRBV7-9, the J call TRBJ1-2; no clear D gene. The CDR3 sequence is 13 residues long. Trimming shortened V by 3 bases and J by 3 bases, and 8 bases separated the two germline ends. In germline, CDR1 is SEHNR, CDR2 FQNEAQ (reference sequence). CDR3 in DNA: TGTGCCAGCAGCTTCCTCACGGACTATGGCTACACCTTC. Its translation: CASSFLTDYGYTF.

This clonotype occurred a few times. This sequence joins TRBV15 and TRBJ2-1; 12 bases fit TRBD2. Losses at the gene ends were 3 bases for V and 6 bases for J; bases not matched to a gene: 3. In germline, CDR1 is LNHNV, CDR2 YYDKDF (reference sequence). CDR3 length equals 15 residues. CDR3 in DNA: TGTGCCACCAGCAGTTCTAGCGGGGGGGGCAATGAGCAGTTCTTC. This gives the protein CATSSSSGGGNEQFF. Based on the CDR3 plus reference TRBV15 and TRBJ2-1, the full variable domain is DAMVIQNPRYQVTQFGKPVTLSCSQTLNHNVMYWYQQKSSQAPKLLFHYYDKDFNNEADTPDNFQSRRPNTSFCFLDIRSPGLGDTAMYLCATSSSSGGGNEQFFGPGTRLTVL.

V is TRBV7-9 and J is TRBJ2-2; D possibly corresponds to TRBD2 (5 bases). The CDR3 runs 12 residues. Germline V gene lookup returns CDR1 SEHNR and CDR2 FQNEAQ (reference sequence). V was cut by 5 bases and J by 7 bases, with 8 bases left in between. The CDR3 reads CASSRDFGELFF. The CDR3 DNA reads as TGTGCCAGCAGCCGGGATTTCGGGGAGCTGTTTTTT.